This entry lists 12 T cell receptor beta chains sequenced from one sample in a study of vaccination and CD4 T cells after COVID-19. Sample treatment: approximately 10-day PBMC culture with coronavirus spike peptide pools or control peptides (ViraFEST assay). The Oncomine TCR Beta short-read assay generated sequence data from the DNA of cultured CD4+ T cells. TCRdb independently ran MiXCR on the PCR reads; one entry per CDR3 protein. Among about 10,000 distinct CDR3 sequences listed, nearly 25% were seen once. No antigen has been identified for these receptors. The sample was CD4+ T cells from blood, cultured in vitro, taken before SARS-CoV-2 vaccination. These receptors were obtained from a human donor who received a COVID-19 vaccine.

The chain uses TRBV18 and TRBJ1-1; D uncertain. In germline, CDR1 is KGHSH, CDR2 LQKENI. Between the trimmed V and J ends, which lost 6 bases and 2 bases, there was a span of 13 bases. The CDR3 is made up of 14 amino acids. The CDR3 sequence: CASSPRTGNTEAFF. The CDR3 DNA sequence: TGTGCCAGCTCTCCGAGGACGGGTAACACTGAAGCTTTCTTT.

This clonotype was observed a handful of times. The chain carries TRBV20-1 and TRBJ1-4; D may be TRBD1 (5 bases). CDR1 is DFQATT, CDR2 SNEGSKA, per germline (reference sequence). Trimming cost V 3 bases and J 2 bases, with 13 bases left between them. CDR3 length equals 15 residues. The CDR3 reads CSASGPGGTNEKLFF. The CDR3 DNA reads as TGCAGTGCTAGTGGGCCGGGGGGGACTAATGAAAAACTGTTTTTT.

There are a few counts of this clonotype. This chain uses TRBV30 with TRBJ2-7, with 10 positions matching TRBD1. Germline V gives CDR1 GTSNPN, CDR2 SVGIG (reference sequence). Unmatched junction bases numbered 6, after V lost 0 bases and J lost 4 bases. The CDR3 covers 15 residues. The CDR3 region is CAWSVRDRGVYEQYF. The CDR3, as DNA: TGTGCCTGGAGTGTTAGGGACAGGGGAGTGTACGAGCAGTACTTC.

V gene TRBV10-2 combines with J gene TRBJ1-2, with 7 bases matching TRBD1. The CDR3 covers 14 residues. The V segment lost 0 bases and the J segment 2 bases; nucleotides outside the gene matches: 0. Per the germline V gene, CDR1 is WSHSY and CDR2 is SAAADI. CDR3 DNA: TGCGCCAGCAGTGAGTCGACAGGGAACTATGGCTACACCTTC. Amino acid sequence: CASSESTGNYGYTF.

The V call is TRBV20-1, the J call TRBJ1-2, with a tentative D call TRBD1 (5 bases). Germline V gives CDR1 DFQATT, CDR2 SNEGSKA (reference sequence). Deletions cut 3 bases from V and 3 bases from J, with 17 bases between. CDR3 size: 15 residues. The CDR3 protein is CSARRAGTFDYGYTF. DNA of the CDR3: TGCAGTGCTAGGCGGGCAGGGACTTTCGACTATGGCTACACCTTC.

This clonotype counts as medium-sized. V is TRBV2 and J is TRBJ1-2; D possibly corresponds to TRBD1 (5 bases). There are 13 residues in the CDR3. From germline, CDR1 is SNHLY and CDR2 FYNNEI. V lost 3 bases and J lost 1, with 6 bases in between. The CDR3 region is CASSDQGNYGYTF. CDR3 sequence (DNA): TGTGCCAGCAGTGATCAGGGTAACTATGGCTACACCTTC. The entire variable domain, with the rest obtained from reference TRBV2 and TRBJ1-2, is as follows: EPEVTQTPSHQVTQMGQEVILRCVPISNHLYFYWYRQILGQKVEFLVSFYNNEISEKSEIFDDQFSVERPDGSNFTLKIRSTKLEDSAMYFCASSDQGNYGYTFGSGTRLTVV.

V gene TRBV12-3 or TRBV12-4 combines with J gene TRBJ2-2; 10 bases are shared with TRBD2. CDR3 size: 18 residues. V lost 6 bases and J lost 3; bases outside the gene matches: 13. CDR3 region: CASSPSGLAGDDTGELFF. CDR3 DNA sequence: TGTGCCAGCAGCCCATCGGGTCTAGCGGGGGACGACACCGGGGAGCTGTTTTTT.

This chain uses TRBV20-1 with TRBJ2-7, with D uncertain. This CDR3 has 13 residues. The germline V gene encodes CDR1 DFQATT and CDR2 SNEGSKA (reference sequence). V was trimmed by 6 bases and J by 3 bases, leaving 15 bases between them. The DNA of the CDR3 is TGCAGTGCACAAGGCCCGACTGGCTACGAGCAGTACTTC. This encodes CSAQGPTGYEQYF.

This clonotype was counted between two and nine times. V is TRBV5-6 and J is TRBJ1-1; D unclear. This CDR3 is built from 12 residues. Germline assignment: CDR1 SGHDT and CDR2 YYEEEE. V lost 2 bases and J lost 2, with 4 bases in between. The CDR3 sequence is CASSFFNTEAFF. Here the CDR3 DNA reads TGTGCCAGCAGCTTTTTTAACACTGAAGCTTTCTTT.

The chain uses TRBV5-5 and TRBJ2-5, with D perhaps TRBD2 (5 bases). The CDR3 spans 13 residues. Germline lookup yields CDR1 SGHKS and CDR2 YYEKEE (reference sequence). V was pared by 2 bases and J by 1 base, with 6 bases between. The CDR3 DNA reads TGTGCCAGCAGCTTAGAGGGCCAAGAGACCCAGTACTTC. Translation: CASSLEGQETQYF.

The sample holds a few counts of this clonotype. The chain is built from TRBV12-3 or TRBV12-4 and TRBJ1-5; 9 nucleotides agree with TRBD1. CDR3 length: 16 amino acids. The ends lost 5 bases at V and 2 bases at J; junction bases unmatched: 7. The CDR3 protein is CASSPTGGIGNQPQHF. The CDR3 DNA sequence: TGTGCCAGCAGTCCAACAGGGGGCATTGGCAATCAGCCCCAGCATTTT.

This clonotype has just a few counts. The chain is built from TRBV6-1 and TRBJ1-3; D is unresolved. CDR3 length equals 14 residues. V gave up 2 bases and J gave up 9 bases, with 14 bases separating them. Germline lookup yields CDR1 MNHNS and CDR2 SASEGT. The CDR3 sequence: CASSESGPGVTIYF. The CDR3 DNA follows: TGTGCCAGCAGTGAATCCGGGCCTGGAGTCACCATATATTTT.